The clone carrying this T cell receptor (beta chain) was picked up many times. Its antigen is as yet unknown. TCRdb reanalysed the 5' RACE reads using MiXCR and keeps one entry per CDR3 protein. The table shows around 66,000 distinct CDR3 sequences, with around 6% occurring only once. This specimen belongs to a study of spatial heterogeneity in lung cancer. Overall study results and limits: Ubiquitous expanded tumor TCRs were seen in blood more at resection than at follow-up.

The time point denotes: sample taken at primary tumor resection. V was shortened by 2 bases and J by 5 bases, with 7 bases between the two germline ends. CDR1 is SGHTA and CDR2 is FQGTGA in the germline V gene. The CDR3 totals 13 residues. The V gene is TRBV7-3, the J gene TRBJ1-5, with D possibly TRBD1 on 6 matching bases. The starting material was PBMCs, obtained at surgery. The TCR comes from a female donor with early-stage non-small cell lung cancer. CDR3 sequence: CASSLDRYQPQHF. The CDR3, as DNA: TGTGCCAGCAGCTTAGACAGGTATCAGCCCCAGCATTTT.